A selection of T cell receptor beta chains follows, all from one sample in a study of PD-1 blockade in classical Hodgkin lymphoma. Profiled with immunoSEQ multiplex PCR; TCRdb holds only in-frame clones, not every one. This table holds about 100,000 clones, roughly 90% found once. Sequencing used peripheral blood mononuclear cells (PBMCs), obtained before the second cycle of nivolumab. The receptors originated from a human donor with classical Hodgkin lymphoma. CDR3s include the opening cysteine and the closing phenylalanine or tryptophan. A D gene is named only where the DNA matches it firmly. Size values are once, few and many counts, or a class for expanded clones, and some rows have none.

CDR3 protein,CDR3 DNA,J gene,V gene,clone size,D gene
CASSQARGYGYTF,TGCGCCAGCAGCCAAGCCAGGGGGTATGGCTACACCTTC,TRBJ1-2,TRBV4-3,.,TRBD1
CASSPGLAGGLQETQYF,TGTGCCAGCAGCCCGGGACTAGCGGGGGGGCTTCAAGAGACCCAGTACTTC,TRBJ2-5,TRBV11-3,.,TRBD2
CSVRLTDTQYF,TGCAGTGTGCGGCTCACAGATACGCAGTATTTT,TRBJ2-3,TRBV20-1,.,.
CASSEYIAIYF,TGTGCCAGCAGTGAATATATCGCCATATATTTT,TRBJ1-3,TRBV25-1,.,.
CASSLVIRGGETQYF,TGTGCCAGCAGCTTAGTTATCCGGGGAGGGGAGACCCAGTACTTC,TRBJ2-5,TRBV7-9,.,TRBD2
CASSYSGETQYF,TGTGCCAGCAGTTACTCGGGGGAGACCCAGTACTTC,TRBJ2-5,TRBV6-5,.,.
CASSQDGISYEQYF,TGCGCCAGCAGCCAAGACGGGATTTCCTACGAGCAGTACTTC,TRBJ2-7,TRBV4-1,.,.
CASSHRTTGSRDEQFF,TGCGCCAGCAGCCATCGGACAACAGGGTCACGGGACGAGCAGTTCTTC,TRBJ2-1,TRBV4-3,.,.
CATIGGNYGYTF,TGTGCCACCATAGGCGGGAACTATGGCTACACCTTC,TRBJ1-2,TRBV28,.,.
CATVVSSGNTIYF,TGTGCCACCGTCGTTAGCTCTGGAAACACCATATATTTT,TRBJ1-3,TRBV10-3,.,.
CASSIGSGMETQYF,TGTGCCAGTAGTATAGGGTCGGGGATGGAGACCCAGTACTTC,TRBJ2-5,TRBV19,.,.
CAILDGRGVNTGELFF,TGTGCCATCCTCGACGGTCGGGGGGTTAACACCGGGGAGCTGTTTTTT,TRBJ2-2,TRBV7-9,once,TRBD2
CASRQTGGKGNQPQHF,TGTGCCAGCAGACAGACAGGGGGCAAGGGGAATCAGCCCCAGCATTTT,TRBJ1-5,TRBV11-2,.,TRBD1
CASSDRGGSYEQYF,TGTGCCAGTAGCGACAGGGGGGGCTCCTACGAGCAGTACTTC,TRBJ2-7,TRBV19,.,TRBD1
CASSWLAGGANEQFF,TGTGCCAGCAGCTGGCTAGCGGGGGGCGCAAATGAGCAGTTCTTC,TRBJ2-1,TRBV5-4,.,TRBD2
CASSFGTGAANTEAFF,TGTGCCAGCAGCTTCGGGACAGGGGCGGCGAACACTGAAGCTTTCTTT,TRBJ1-1,TRBV5-6,.,TRBD1
CASSGVEGYNEQFF,TGTGCCAGCAGCGGGGTTGAGGGTTACAATGAGCAGTTCTTC,TRBJ2-1,TRBV5-4,.,.
CAWSIPGTLGDEQFF,TGTGCCTGGAGCATCCCCGGGACGCTGGGTGATGAGCAGTTCTTC,TRBJ2-1,TRBV30,.,.
CASSPRGRQAFF,TGTGCCAGCAGCCCAAGGGGACGCCAAGCTTTCTTT,TRBJ1-1,TRBV6-5,few,.
CASLRDVMNTEAFF,TGTGCTAGTCTTCGGGACGTTATGAACACTGAAGCTTTCTTT,TRBJ1-1,TRBV12-5,.,.
CASSLTGVQGEYEQYF,TGTGCCAGCAGCTTAACTGGTGTTCAGGGGGAGTACGAGCAGTACTTC,TRBJ2-7,TRBV7-9,.,TRBD1
CASSYYGRSNGYTF,TGTGCCAGCAGTTACTATGGCAGATCTAATGGCTACACCTTC,TRBJ1-2,TRBV6-5,.,.
CASSPIRQGPPYGYTF,TGTGCCAGCTCACCAATACGACAGGGACCACCTTATGGCTACACCTTC,TRBJ1-2,TRBV18,.,TRBD1
CASSSTVNTEAFF,TGTGCCAGCAGCTCGACCGTGAACACTGAAGCTTTCTTT,TRBJ1-1,TRBV7-9,.,.
CASSVALWGGYGYTF,TGTGCCAGCAGTGTCGCCTTGTGGGGTGGCTATGGCTACACCTTC,TRBJ1-2,TRBV27,.,.
CASSYQGSYEQYF,TGTGCCAGCAGTTATCAGGGATCCTACGAGCAGTACTTC,TRBJ2-7,TRBV27,.,.
CASSLAQRNYGYTF,TGTGCCAGCAGCTTAGCACAGAGGAACTATGGCTACACCTTC,TRBJ1-2,TRBV7-8,.,.
CASSLGTGGSVTEAFF,TGTGCCAGCAGTTTGGGGACAGGGGGCTCTGTAACTGAAGCTTTCTTT,TRBJ1-1,TRBV28,.,TRBD1
CASTLGTPGANVLTF,TGTGCCAGTACCCTCGGGACACCCGGGGCCAACGTCCTGACTTTC,TRBJ2-6,TRBV19,.,.
CAKMEGELFF,TGTGCCAAAATGGAAGGGGAGCTGTTTTTT,TRBJ2-2,TRBV27,.,.
CASRAQGPPGSPLHF,TGTGCCAGCAGGGCACAGGGCCCCCCGGGGTCACCCCTCCACTTT,TRBJ1-6,TRBV28,.,.
CASSFRQGNSPLHF,TGTGCCAGCAGCTTTAGACAGGGAAATTCACCCCTCCACTTT,TRBJ1-6,TRBV7-8,.,TRBD1
CASSLDGTGKGNTIYF,TGCGCCAGCAGCTTGGATGGGACAGGGAAAGGAAACACCATATATTTT,TRBJ1-3,TRBV5-1,.,TRBD1
CASSSYTVNTEAFF,TGTGCCAGTAGTTCCTATACAGTGAACACTGAAGCTTTCTTT,TRBJ1-1,TRBV19,.,.
CASSSAGSSEAFF,TGTGCCAGCAGCTCGGCGGGATCTTCCGAAGCTTTCTTT,TRBJ1-1,TRBV5-4,few,.
CASSATSSVDTQYF,TGTGCCAGCAGCGCTACCTCTAGCGTAGATACGCAGTATTTT,TRBJ2-3,TRBV11-3,.,.
CASSGRGDEQFF,TGTGCCAGCAGCGGCAGAGGCGATGAGCAGTTCTTC,TRBJ2-1,TRBV11-2,.,.
CATKNVGTNYGYTF,TGTGCCACCAAAAACGTGGGAACTAACTATGGCTACACCTTC,TRBJ1-2,TRBV7-9,few,.
CASSIQGNTEAFF,TGTGCCAGCAGCATTCAGGGGAACACTGAAGCTTTCTTT,TRBJ1-1,TRBV7-8,.,.